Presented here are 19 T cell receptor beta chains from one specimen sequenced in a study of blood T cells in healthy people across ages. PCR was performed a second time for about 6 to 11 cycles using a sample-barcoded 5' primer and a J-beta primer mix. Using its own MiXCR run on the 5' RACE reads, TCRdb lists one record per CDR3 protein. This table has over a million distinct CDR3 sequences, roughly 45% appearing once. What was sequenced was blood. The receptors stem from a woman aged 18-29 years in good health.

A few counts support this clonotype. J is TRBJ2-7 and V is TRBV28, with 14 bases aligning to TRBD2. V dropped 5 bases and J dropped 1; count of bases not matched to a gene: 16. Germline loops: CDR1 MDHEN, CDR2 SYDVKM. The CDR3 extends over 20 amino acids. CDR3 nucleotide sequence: TGTGCCAGCAGTCCCTCACAGGGACTAGCGGGGGCTGATTATTCCTACGAGCAGTACTTC. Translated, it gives CASSPSQGLAGADYSYEQYF. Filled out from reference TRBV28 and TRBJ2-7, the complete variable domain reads DVKVTQSSRYLVKRTGEKVFLECVQDMDHENMFWYRQDPGLGLRLIYFSYDVKMKEKGDIPEGYSVSREKKERFSLILESASTNQTSMYLCASSPSQGLAGADYSYEQYFGPGTRLTVT.

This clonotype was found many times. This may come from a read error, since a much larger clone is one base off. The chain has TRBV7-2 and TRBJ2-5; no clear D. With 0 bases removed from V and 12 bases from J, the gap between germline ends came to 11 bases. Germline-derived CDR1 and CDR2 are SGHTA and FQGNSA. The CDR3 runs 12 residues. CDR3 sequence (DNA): TGTGCCAGCAGCTTAGCGTGGTCTGCCAAGTACTTC. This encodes CASSLAWSAKYF. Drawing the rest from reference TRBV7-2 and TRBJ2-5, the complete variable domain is GAGVSQSPSNKVTEKGKDVELRCDPISGHTALYWYRQSLGQGLEFLIYFQGNSAPDKSGLPSDRFSAERTGGSVSTLTIQRTQQEDSAVYLCASSLAWSAKYFGPGTRLLVL.

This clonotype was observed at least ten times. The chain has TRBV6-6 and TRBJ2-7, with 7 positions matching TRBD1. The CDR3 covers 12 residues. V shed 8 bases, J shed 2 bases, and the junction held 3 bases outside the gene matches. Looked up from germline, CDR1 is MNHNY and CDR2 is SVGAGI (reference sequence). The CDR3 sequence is CASRDSPYEQYF. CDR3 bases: TGTGCCAGCCGGGACAGCCCCTACGAGCAGTACTTC.

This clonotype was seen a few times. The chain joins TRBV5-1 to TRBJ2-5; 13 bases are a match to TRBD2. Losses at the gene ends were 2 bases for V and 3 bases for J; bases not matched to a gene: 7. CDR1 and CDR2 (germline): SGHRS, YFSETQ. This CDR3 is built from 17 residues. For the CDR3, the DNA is TGCGCCAGCAGCTTACGACTAGCGGGAGGCCCGGAAGAGACCCAGTACTTC. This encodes CASSLRLAGGPEETQYF. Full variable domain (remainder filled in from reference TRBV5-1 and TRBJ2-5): KAGVTQTPRYLIKTRGQQVTLSCSPISGHRSVSWYQQTPGQGLQFLFEYFSETQRNKGNFPGRFSGRQFSNSRSEMNVSTLELGDSALYLCASSLRLAGGPEETQYFGPGTRLLVL.

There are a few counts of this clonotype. CDR3: CSAFRGANYGYTF. CDR3 nucleotide sequence: TGCAGTGCCTTCCGTGGAGCTAACTATGGCTACACCTTC. The chain employs TRBV20-1 and TRBJ1-2, with D unclear. Trimming removed 6 bases at V and 0 bases at J, with 11 bases between. Per the germline V gene, CDR1 is DFQATT and CDR2 is SNEGSKA (reference sequence). This CDR3 contains 13 residues.

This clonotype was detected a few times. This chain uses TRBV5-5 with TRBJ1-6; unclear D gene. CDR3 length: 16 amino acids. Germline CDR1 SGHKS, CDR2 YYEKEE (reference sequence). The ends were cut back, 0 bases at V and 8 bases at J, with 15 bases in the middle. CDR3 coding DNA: TGTGCCAGCAGCTTGGACCTCCGGTCCCCCTATTCACCCCTCCACTTT. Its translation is CASSLDLRSPYSPLHF.

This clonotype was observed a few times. The CDR3, as DNA: TGTGCCACACACGCCGGGACAGCAAATTCACCCCTCCACTTT. This encodes CATHAGTANSPLHF. V is TRBV15 and J is TRBJ1-6; 7 bases are shared with TRBD1. V shed 9 bases, J shed 7 bases, and the junction held 9 bases outside the gene matches. This CDR3 region has 14 residues. The germline V gene encodes CDR1 LNHNV and CDR2 YYDKDF (reference sequence).

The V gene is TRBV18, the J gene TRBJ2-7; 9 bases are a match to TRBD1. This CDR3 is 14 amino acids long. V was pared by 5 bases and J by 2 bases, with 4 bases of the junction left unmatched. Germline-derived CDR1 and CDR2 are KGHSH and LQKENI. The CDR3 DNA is TGTGCCAGCTCAGCGACAGGGGGGGCCTACGAGCAGTACTTC. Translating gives CASSATGGAYEQYF.

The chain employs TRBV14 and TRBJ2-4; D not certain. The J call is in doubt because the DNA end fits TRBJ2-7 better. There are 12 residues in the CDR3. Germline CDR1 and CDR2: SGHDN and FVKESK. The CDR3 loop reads CASSLPKGEQYF. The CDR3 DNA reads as TGTGCCAGCAGCCTGCCGAAGGGCGAGCAGTACTTC.

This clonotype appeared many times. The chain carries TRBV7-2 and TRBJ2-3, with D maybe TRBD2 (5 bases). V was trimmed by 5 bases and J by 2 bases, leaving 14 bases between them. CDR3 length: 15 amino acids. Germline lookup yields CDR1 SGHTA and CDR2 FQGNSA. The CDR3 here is CASSPFTGVTDTQYF. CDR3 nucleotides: TGTGCCAGCAGCCCATTCACCGGGGTCACAGATACGCAGTATTTT.

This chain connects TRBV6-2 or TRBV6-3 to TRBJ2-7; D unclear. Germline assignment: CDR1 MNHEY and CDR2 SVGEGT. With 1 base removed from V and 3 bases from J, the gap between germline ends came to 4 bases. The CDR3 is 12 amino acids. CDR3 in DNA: TGTGCCAGCAGTTACTTCAACTACGAGCAGTACTTC. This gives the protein CASSYFNYEQYF.

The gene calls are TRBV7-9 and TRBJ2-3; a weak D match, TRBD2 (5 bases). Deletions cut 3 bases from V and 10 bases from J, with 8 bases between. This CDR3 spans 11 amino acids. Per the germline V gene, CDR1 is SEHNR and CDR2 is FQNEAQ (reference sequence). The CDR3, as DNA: TGTGCCAGCAGCTTTCTGGAGGCGCAGTATTTT. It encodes CASSFLEAQYF.

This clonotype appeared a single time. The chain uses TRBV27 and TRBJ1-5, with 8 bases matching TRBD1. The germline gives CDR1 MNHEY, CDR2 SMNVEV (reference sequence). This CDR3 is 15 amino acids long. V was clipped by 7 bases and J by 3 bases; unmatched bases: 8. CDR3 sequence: CASKTGQAFNQPQHF. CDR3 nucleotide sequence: TGTGCCAGCAAAACGGGACAGGCATTCAATCAGCCCCAGCATTTT.

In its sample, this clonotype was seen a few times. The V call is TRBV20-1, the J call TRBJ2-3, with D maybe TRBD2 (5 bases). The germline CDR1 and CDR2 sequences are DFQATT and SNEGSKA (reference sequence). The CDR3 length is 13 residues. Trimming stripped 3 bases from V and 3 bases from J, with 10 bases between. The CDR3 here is CSARFPGTDTQYF. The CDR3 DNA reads TGCAGTGCTAGGTTCCCGGGGACAGATACGCAGTATTTT.

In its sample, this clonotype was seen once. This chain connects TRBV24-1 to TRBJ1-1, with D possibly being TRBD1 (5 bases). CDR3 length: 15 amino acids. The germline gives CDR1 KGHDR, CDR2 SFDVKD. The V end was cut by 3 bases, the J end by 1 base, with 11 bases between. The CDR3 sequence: CATSDPREGNTEAFF. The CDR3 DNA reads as TGTGCCACCAGTGATCCCAGGGAGGGGAACACTGAAGCTTTCTTT.

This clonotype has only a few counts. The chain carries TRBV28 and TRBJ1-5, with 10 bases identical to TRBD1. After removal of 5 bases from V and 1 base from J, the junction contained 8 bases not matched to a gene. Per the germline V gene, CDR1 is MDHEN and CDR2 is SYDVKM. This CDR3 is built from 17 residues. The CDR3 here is CASSVRDRGLSNQPQHF. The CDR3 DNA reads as TGTGCCAGCAGTGTCCGGGACAGGGGACTAAGCAATCAGCCCCAGCATTTT.

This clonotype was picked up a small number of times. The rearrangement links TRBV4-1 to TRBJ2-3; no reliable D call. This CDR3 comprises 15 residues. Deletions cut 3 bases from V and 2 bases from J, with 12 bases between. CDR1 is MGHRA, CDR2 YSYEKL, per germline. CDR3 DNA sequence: TGCGCCAGCAGCCAGGACCCCCGATACACAGATACGCAGTATTTT. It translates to CASSQDPRYTDTQYF.

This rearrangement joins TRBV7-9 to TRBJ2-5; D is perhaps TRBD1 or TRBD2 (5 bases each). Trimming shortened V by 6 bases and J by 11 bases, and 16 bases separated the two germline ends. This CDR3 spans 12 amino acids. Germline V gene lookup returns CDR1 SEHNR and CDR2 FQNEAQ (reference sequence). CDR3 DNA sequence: TGTGCCAGCAGAACGGGGCTGCAGGAGCAGTACTTC. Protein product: CASRTGLQEQYF.

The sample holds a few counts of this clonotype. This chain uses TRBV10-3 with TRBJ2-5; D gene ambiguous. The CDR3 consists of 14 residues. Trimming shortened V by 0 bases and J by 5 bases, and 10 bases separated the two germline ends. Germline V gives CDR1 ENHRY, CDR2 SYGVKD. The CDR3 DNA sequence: TGTGCCATCAGTGAGTCAGGCAGTCCCGAGACCCAGTACTTC. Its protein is CAISESGSPETQYF.